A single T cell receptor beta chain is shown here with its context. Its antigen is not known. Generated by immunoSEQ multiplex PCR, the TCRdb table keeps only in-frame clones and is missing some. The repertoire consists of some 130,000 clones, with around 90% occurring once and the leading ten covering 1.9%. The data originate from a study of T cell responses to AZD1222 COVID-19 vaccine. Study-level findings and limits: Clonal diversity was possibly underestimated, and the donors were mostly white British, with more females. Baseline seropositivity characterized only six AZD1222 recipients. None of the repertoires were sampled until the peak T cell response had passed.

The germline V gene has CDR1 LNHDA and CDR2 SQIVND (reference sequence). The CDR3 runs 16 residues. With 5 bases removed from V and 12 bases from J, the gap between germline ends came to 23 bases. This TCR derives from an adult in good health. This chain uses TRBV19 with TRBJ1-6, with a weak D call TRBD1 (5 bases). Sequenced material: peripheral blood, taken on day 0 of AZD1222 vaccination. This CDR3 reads CASSLGGIGPFGPLHF. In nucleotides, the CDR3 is TGTGCCAGTAGTCTCGGGGGTATAGGTCCGTTCGGACCCCTCCACTTT.